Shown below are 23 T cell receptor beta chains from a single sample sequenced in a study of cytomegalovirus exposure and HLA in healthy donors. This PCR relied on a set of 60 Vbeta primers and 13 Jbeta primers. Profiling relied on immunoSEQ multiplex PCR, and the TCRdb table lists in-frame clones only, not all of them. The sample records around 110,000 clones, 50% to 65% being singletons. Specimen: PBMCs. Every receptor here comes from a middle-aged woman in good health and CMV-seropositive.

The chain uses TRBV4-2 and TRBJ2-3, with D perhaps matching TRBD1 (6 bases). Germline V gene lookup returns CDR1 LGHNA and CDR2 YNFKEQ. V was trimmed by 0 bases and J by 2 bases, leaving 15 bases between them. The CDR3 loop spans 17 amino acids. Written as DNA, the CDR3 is TGTGCCAGCAGCCAAGAATACGGACAGAGACACACAGATACGCAGTATTTT. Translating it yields CASSQEYGQRHTDTQYF.

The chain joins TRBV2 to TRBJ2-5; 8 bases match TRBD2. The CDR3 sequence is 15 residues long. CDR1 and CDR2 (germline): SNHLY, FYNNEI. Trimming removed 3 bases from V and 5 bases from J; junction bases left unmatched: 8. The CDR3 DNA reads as TGTGCCAGCAGTGACGCGTTAGCGGGATCCGAGACCCAGTACTTC. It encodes CASSDALAGSETQYF.

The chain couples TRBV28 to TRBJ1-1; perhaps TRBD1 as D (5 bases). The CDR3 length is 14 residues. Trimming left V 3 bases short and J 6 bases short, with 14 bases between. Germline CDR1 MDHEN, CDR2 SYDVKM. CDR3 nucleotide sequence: TGTGCCAGCAGTTTTCAGGACAAAAGGGCTGAAGCTTTCTTT. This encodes CASSFQDKRAEAFF.

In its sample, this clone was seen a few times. CDR3 coding DNA: TGTGCCAGCAGCTCTCCACTAGCGGGAGGGTACGAGCAGTACTTC. Encoded protein: CASSSPLAGGYEQYF. This chain joins TRBV5-6 and TRBJ2-5; 13 positions agree with TRBD2. The tail of the sequence fits TRBJ2-7 better, so the J call may be wrong. There are 15 residues in the CDR3. CDR1 is SGHDT, CDR2 YYEEEE, per germline.

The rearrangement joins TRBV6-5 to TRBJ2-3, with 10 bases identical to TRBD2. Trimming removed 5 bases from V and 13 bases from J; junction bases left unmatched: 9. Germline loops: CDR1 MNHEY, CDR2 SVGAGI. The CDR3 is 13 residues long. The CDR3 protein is CASSPVWLAGEYF. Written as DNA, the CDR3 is TGTGCCAGCAGTCCGGTATGGCTAGCGGGAGAGTATTTT.

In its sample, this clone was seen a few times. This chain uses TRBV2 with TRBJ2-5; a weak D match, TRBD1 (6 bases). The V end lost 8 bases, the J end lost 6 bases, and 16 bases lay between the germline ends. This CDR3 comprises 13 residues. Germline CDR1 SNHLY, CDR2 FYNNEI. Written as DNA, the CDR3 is TGTGCCAGCGGAAGGCAGGGGATCAAGACCCAGTACTTC. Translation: CASGRQGIKTQYF. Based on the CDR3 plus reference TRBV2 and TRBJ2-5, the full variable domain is EPEVTQTPSHQVTQMGQEVILRCVPISNHLYFYWYRQILGQKVEFLVSFYNNEISEKSEIFDDQFSVERPDGSNFTLKIRSTKLEDSAMYFCASGRQGIKTQYFGPGTRLLVL.

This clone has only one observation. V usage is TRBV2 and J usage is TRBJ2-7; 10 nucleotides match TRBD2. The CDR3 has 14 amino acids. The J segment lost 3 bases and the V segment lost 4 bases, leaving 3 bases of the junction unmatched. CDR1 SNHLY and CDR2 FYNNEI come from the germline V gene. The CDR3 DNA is TGTGCCAGCAGTGTTGAGCGGGAGGGCTACGAGCAGTACTTC. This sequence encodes CASSVEREGYEQYF.

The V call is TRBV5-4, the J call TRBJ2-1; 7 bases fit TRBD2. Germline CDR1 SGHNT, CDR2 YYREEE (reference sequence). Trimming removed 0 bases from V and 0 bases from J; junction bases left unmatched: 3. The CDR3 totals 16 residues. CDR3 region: CASSLGRGSSYNEQFF. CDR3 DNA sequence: TGTGCCAGCAGCTTGGGGCGGGGGAGCTCCTACAATGAGCAGTTCTTC.

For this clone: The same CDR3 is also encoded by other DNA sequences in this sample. In nucleotides, the CDR3 is TGCGCCAGCAGTGAGTCAGGTCCGGGACAGGAATCGTCTGGCTACACCTTC. Protein product: CASSESGPGQESSGYTF. The chain recombines TRBV10-2 with TRBJ1-2; 8 bases align to TRBD1. Germline trimming cut 0 bases from V and 7 bases from J; bases unmatched to any gene: 13. Germline V lookup: CDR1 WSHSY, CDR2 SAAADI. The CDR3 has 17 amino acids.

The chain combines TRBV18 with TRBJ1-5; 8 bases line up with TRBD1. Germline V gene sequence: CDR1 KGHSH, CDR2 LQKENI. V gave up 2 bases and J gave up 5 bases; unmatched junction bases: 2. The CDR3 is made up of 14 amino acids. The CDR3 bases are TGTGCCAGCTCACCAGACAGGGGACATCAGCCCCAGCATTTT. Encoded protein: CASSPDRGHQPQHF.

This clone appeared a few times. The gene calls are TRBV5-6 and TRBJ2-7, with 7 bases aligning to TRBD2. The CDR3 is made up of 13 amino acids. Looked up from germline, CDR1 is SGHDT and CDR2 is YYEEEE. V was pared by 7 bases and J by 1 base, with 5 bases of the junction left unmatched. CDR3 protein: CASELAESYEQYF. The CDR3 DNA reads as TGTGCCAGCGAGCTAGCGGAATCCTACGAGCAGTACTTC.

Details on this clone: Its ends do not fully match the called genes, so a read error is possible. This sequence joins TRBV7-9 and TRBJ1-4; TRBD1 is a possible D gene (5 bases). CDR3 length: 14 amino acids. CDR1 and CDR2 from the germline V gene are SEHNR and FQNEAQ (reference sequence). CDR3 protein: CASSLAGPGDLAVF. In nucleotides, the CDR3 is TGTGCCAGCAGCTTAGCTGGGCCGGGGGATTTAGCGGTTTTT.

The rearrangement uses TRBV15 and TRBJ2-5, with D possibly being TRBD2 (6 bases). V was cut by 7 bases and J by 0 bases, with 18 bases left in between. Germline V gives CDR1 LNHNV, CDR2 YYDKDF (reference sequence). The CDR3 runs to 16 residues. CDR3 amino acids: CATTSMGSGNQETQYF. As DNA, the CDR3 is TGTGCCACCACCAGCATGGGTAGCGGCAACCAAGAGACCCAGTACTTC.

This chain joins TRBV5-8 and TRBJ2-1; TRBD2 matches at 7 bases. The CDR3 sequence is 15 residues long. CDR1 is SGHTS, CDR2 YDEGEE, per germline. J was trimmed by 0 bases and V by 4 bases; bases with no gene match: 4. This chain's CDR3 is CASSRRGSSYNEQFF. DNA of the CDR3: TGTGCCAGCAGCCGGCGGGGGAGCTCCTACAATGAGCAGTTCTTC.

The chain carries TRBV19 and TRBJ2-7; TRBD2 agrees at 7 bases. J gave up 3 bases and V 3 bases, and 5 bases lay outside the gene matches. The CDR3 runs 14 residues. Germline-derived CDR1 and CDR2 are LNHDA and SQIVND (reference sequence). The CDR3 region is CASSIRDYNYEQYF. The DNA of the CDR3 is TGTGCCAGTAGTATCCGGGACTATAACTACGAGCAGTACTTC.

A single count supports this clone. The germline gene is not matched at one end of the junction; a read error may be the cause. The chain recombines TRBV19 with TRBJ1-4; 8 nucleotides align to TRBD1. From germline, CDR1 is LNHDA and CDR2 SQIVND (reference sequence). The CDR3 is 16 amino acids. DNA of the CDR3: TGTGCCAGTAGCATAGGCCGCTGGGGACAGGCAGAAAAACTGTTTTTT. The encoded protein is CASSIGRWGQAEKLFF.

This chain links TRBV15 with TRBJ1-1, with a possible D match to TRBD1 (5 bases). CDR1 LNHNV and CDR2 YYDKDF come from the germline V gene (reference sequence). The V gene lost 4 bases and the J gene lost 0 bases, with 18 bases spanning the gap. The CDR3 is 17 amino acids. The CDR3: CATSNPLEKGLNTEAFF. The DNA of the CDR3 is TGTGCCACCAGCAACCCACTTGAAAAGGGGCTGAACACTGAAGCTTTCTTT.

The CDR3: CASSAGTSGKETQYF. CDR3 nucleotide sequence: TGCGCCAGCAGCGCCGGGACTAGCGGCAAAGAGACCCAGTACTTC. This sequence joins TRBV4-3 and TRBJ2-5; 11 bases line up with TRBD2. CDR3 size: 15 residues. With V trimmed by 5 bases and J by 3 bases, 5 bases remained unmatched. The germline CDR1 and CDR2 sequences are LGHNA and YSLEER.

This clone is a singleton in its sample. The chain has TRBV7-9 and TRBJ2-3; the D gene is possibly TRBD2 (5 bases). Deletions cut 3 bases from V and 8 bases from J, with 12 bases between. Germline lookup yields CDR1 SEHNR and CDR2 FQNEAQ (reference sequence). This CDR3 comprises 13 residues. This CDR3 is CASSFGGLGTQYF. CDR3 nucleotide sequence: TGTGCCAGCAGCTTCGGCGGGTTAGGTACGCAGTATTTT. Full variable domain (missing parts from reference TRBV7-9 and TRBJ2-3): DTGVSQNPRHKITKRGQNVTFRCDPISEHNRLYWYRQTLGQGPEFLTYFQNEAQLEKSRLLSDRFSAERPKGSFSTLEIQRTEQGDSAMYLCASSFGGLGTQYFGPGTRLTVL.

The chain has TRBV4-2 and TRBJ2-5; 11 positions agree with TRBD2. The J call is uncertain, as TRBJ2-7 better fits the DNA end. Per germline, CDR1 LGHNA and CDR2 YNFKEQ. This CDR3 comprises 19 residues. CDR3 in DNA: TGTGCCAGCAGCCAAGGTTCGCGGCTAGCGGGAGGACTGAACTACGAGCAGTACTTC. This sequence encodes CASSQGSRLAGGLNYEQYF.

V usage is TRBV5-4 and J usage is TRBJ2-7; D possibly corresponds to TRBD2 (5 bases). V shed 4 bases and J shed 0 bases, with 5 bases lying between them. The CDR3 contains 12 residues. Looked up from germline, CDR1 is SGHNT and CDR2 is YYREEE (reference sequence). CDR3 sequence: CASSGSSYEQYF. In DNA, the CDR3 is TGTGCCAGCAGCGGGAGCTCCTACGAGCAGTACTTC.

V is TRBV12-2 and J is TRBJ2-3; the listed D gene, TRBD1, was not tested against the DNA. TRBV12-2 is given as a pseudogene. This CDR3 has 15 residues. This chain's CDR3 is CASRISQVSTDTQYF. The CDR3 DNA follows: TGTGCAAGTCGAATCTCACAGGTGAGCACAGATACGCAGTATTTT.

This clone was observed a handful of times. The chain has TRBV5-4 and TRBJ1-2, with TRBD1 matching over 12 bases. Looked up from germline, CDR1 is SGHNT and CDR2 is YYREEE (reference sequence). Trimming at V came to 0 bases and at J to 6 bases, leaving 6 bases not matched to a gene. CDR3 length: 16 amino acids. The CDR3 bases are TGTGCCAGCAGCTTGGCGGGACAGGGGGCATCGCATGGCTACACCTTC. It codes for CASSLAGQGASHGYTF.